These T cell receptor beta chains were read from a single sample in a study of blood T cell repertoires in COVID-19. Profiling relied on immunoSEQ multiplex PCR, and the TCRdb table lists in-frame clones only, not all of them. Here the sample spans roughly 100,000 clones, 75% to 90% being singletons. Sequenced: peripheral blood. These receptors were obtained from a man aged 55-75 years with acute or convalescent COVID-19. Both conserved end residues are part of each CDR3. Fields, in order: clone size, V gene, J gene, D gene, CDR3 protein, CDR3 DNA. D genes are given only for firm matches. A row's size may be missing; if present it is once, few, many or a size class.

abundance: -; v_gene: TRBV6-5; j_gene: TRBJ1-2; d_gene: -; CDR3aa: CASSLTDNSNYGYTF; CDR3nt: TGTGCCAGCAGTCTGACAGATAACTCTAACTATGGCTACACCTTC
abundance: -; v_gene: TRBV11-2; j_gene: TRBJ2-2; d_gene: TRBD2; CDR3aa: CASGYTSGRGTGELFF; CDR3nt: TGTGCCAGCGGGTATACTAGCGGGAGAGGAACCGGGGAGCTGTTTTTT
abundance: -; v_gene: TRBV5-4; j_gene: TRBJ2-1; d_gene: TRBD2; CDR3aa: CASRGSGNQNEQFF; CDR3nt: TGTGCCAGCAGAGGTAGCGGGAACCAGAATGAGCAGTTCTTC
abundance: -; v_gene: TRBV11-2; j_gene: TRBJ1-2; d_gene: -; CDR3aa: CASSLGAHSPNPYGYTF; CDR3nt: TGTGCCAGCAGCTTAGGGGCTCACTCCCCAAACCCCTATGGCTACACCTTC
abundance: -; v_gene: TRBV7-2; j_gene: TRBJ2-5; d_gene: -; CDR3aa: CASSFISGLETQYF; CDR3nt: TGTGCCAGCAGCTTTATCTCGGGACTAGAGACCCAGTACTTC
abundance: -; v_gene: TRBV4-1; j_gene: TRBJ2-1; d_gene: TRBD1; CDR3aa: CASSQELTGYNEQFF; CDR3nt: TGCGCCAGCAGCCAAGAACTGACAGGGTATAATGAGCAGTTCTTC
abundance: -; v_gene: TRBV3-1/TRBV3-2; j_gene: TRBJ2-3; d_gene: TRBD2; CDR3aa: CASSLHRSAGDTDTQYF; CDR3nt: TGTGCCAGCAGTCTTCACCGGTCAGCGGGGGACACAGATACGCAGTATTTT
abundance: -; v_gene: TRBV15; j_gene: TRBJ2-3; d_gene: TRBD2; CDR3aa: CATSRRQSGRSTDTQYF; CDR3nt: TGTGCCACCAGCAGAAGACAGAGCGGGAGGAGCACAGATACGCAGTATTTT
abundance: -; v_gene: TRBV9; j_gene: TRBJ1-2; d_gene: TRBD1; CDR3aa: CASSAGQGNYGYTF; CDR3nt: TGTGCCAGCAGCGCGGGACAGGGGAACTATGGCTACACCTTC
abundance: -; v_gene: TRBV18; j_gene: TRBJ1-1; d_gene: -; CDR3aa: CASSPADSTTEAFF; CDR3nt: TGTGCCAGCTCACCCGCCGACAGCACCACTGAAGCTTTCTTT
abundance: -; v_gene: TRBV3-1/TRBV3-2; j_gene: TRBJ1-1; d_gene: TRBD1; CDR3aa: CASSQSGGYGEAFF; CDR3nt: TGTGCCAGCAGCCAGTCAGGGGGGTACGGAGAAGCTTTCTTT
abundance: once; v_gene: TRBV5-6; j_gene: TRBJ1-6; d_gene: -; CDR3aa: CASSFPRRNSPLHF; CDR3nt: TGTGCCAGCAGCTTTCCGCGGAGGAATTCACCCCTCCACTTT
abundance: -; v_gene: TRBV29-1; j_gene: TRBJ2-4; d_gene: -; CDR3aa: CSVDGDLRAKNIQYF; CDR3nt: TGCAGCGTTGACGGGGATCTACGAGCCAAAAACATTCAGTACTTC
abundance: -; v_gene: TRBV7-8; j_gene: TRBJ2-7; d_gene: -; CDR3aa: CASSLGRYDRSSYEQYF; CDR3nt: TGTGCCAGCAGCTTAGGGAGATACGACAGAAGCTCCTACGAGCAGTACTTC
abundance: few; v_gene: TRBV12-3/TRBV12-4; j_gene: TRBJ1-2; d_gene: -; CDR3aa: CASSEGTQRGYTF; CDR3nt: TGTGCCAGCAGTGAGGGGACACAACGTGGCTACACCTTC
abundance: -; v_gene: TRBV7-6; j_gene: TRBJ1-3; d_gene: TRBD1; CDR3aa: CASSTGQGDSGNTIYF; CDR3nt: TGTGCCAGCAGCACCGGACAGGGCGACTCTGGAAACACCATATATTTT
abundance: -; v_gene: TRBV2; j_gene: TRBJ2-5; d_gene: TRBD1; CDR3aa: CASRTETGLGEETQYF; CDR3nt: TGTGCCAGCAGAACCGAGACAGGGCTGGGAGAAGAGACCCAGTACTTC
abundance: -; v_gene: TRBV9; j_gene: TRBJ2-3; d_gene: TRBD2; CDR3aa: CASSVDPGLAGPAYF; CDR3nt: TGTGCCAGCAGCGTAGACCCGGGACTAGCGGGACCCGCGTATTTT
abundance: once; v_gene: TRBV12-3/TRBV12-4; j_gene: TRBJ1-1; d_gene: -; CDR3aa: CASSFGRTEAFF; CDR3nt: TGTGCCAGCAGTTTTGGGAGAACTGAAGCTTTCTTT
abundance: few; v_gene: TRBV5-6; j_gene: TRBJ1-5; d_gene: -; CDR3aa: CASSWQGRNQPQHF; CDR3nt: TGTGCCAGCAGCTGGCAGGGTCGCAATCAGCCCCAGCATTTT
abundance: -; v_gene: TRBV6-9; j_gene: TRBJ2-5; d_gene: TRBD2; CDR3aa: CASSPGTSGHDNPQETQYF; CDR3nt: TGTGCCAGCAGTCCTGGGACTAGCGGCCACGATAATCCCCAAGAGACCCAGTACTTC
abundance: once; v_gene: TRBV6-5; j_gene: TRBJ1-2; d_gene: -; CDR3aa: CASRTPSNYGYTF; CDR3nt: TGTGCCAGCAGAACACCGTCTAACTATGGCTACACCTTC
abundance: -; v_gene: TRBV6-5; j_gene: TRBJ1-1; d_gene: -; CDR3aa: CASRGGGYNTEAFF; CDR3nt: TGTGCCAGCAGGGGAGGGGGGTATAACACTGAAGCTTTCTTT
abundance: -; v_gene: TRBV10-2; j_gene: TRBJ2-1; d_gene: TRBD2; CDR3aa: CASSESLAGRPWEQFF; CDR3nt: TGCGCCAGCAGTGAGTCTCTAGCGGGACGGCCCTGGGAGCAGTTCTTC
abundance: -; v_gene: TRBV3-1/TRBV3-2; j_gene: TRBJ2-1; d_gene: TRBD2; CDR3aa: CASSPSSGINEQFF; CDR3nt: TGTGCCAGCAGTCCTTCTAGCGGGATTAATGAGCAGTTCTTC
abundance: -; v_gene: TRBV11-3; j_gene: TRBJ1-5; d_gene: -; CDR3aa: CASSLEGDQPQHF; CDR3nt: TGTGCCAGCAGCTTAGAGGGAGATCAGCCCCAGCATTTT
abundance: -; v_gene: TRBV6-2/TRBV6-3; j_gene: TRBJ2-7; d_gene: -; CDR3aa: CASSYSSTGLYEQYF; CDR3nt: TGTGCCAGCAGTTACTCGAGTACGGGATTATACGAGCAGTACTTC
abundance: -; v_gene: TRBV11-3; j_gene: TRBJ2-3; d_gene: TRBD2; CDR3aa: CASSRGLAGGRDTQYF; CDR3nt: TGTGCCAGCAGCCGAGGACTAGCGGGAGGGCGCGATACGCAGTATTTT
abundance: -; v_gene: TRBV7-2; j_gene: TRBJ2-1; d_gene: TRBD1; CDR3aa: CASSYRTGNEQFF; CDR3nt: TGTGCCAGCAGCTACAGGACAGGCAATGAGCAGTTCTTC
abundance: -; v_gene: TRBV5-1; j_gene: TRBJ2-3; d_gene: -; CDR3aa: CASSQGSTDTQYF; CDR3nt: TGCGCCAGCAGCCAGGGGAGCACAGATACGCAGTATTTT
abundance: -; v_gene: TRBV5-1; j_gene: TRBJ1-1; d_gene: -; CDR3aa: CASSLVAGVGTEAFF; CDR3nt: TGCGCCAGCAGCTTGGTCGCAGGGGTGGGCACTGAAGCTTTCTTT
abundance: once; v_gene: TRBV19; j_gene: TRBJ2-1; d_gene: TRBD2; CDR3aa: CASTLPGTSGYNEQFF; CDR3nt: TGTGCCAGTACCCTTCCCGGGACTAGCGGTTACAATGAGCAGTTCTTC
abundance: -; v_gene: TRBV10-3; j_gene: TRBJ1-3; d_gene: -; CDR3aa: CAISEVWRGSGNTIYF; CDR3nt: TGTGCCATCAGTGAGGTGTGGCGGGGCTCTGGAAACACCATATATTTT
abundance: -; v_gene: TRBV11-3; j_gene: TRBJ2-5; d_gene: TRBD2; CDR3aa: CASSPSGQMQETQYF; CDR3nt: TGTGCCAGCAGCCCTAGCGGGCAGATGCAAGAGACCCAGTACTTC
abundance: -; v_gene: TRBV28; j_gene: TRBJ1-2; d_gene: TRBD1; CDR3aa: CASSSFGTGMSYGYTF; CDR3nt: TGTGCCAGCAGTTCTTTTGGGACAGGGATGTCCTATGGCTACACCTTC
abundance: -; v_gene: TRBV6-5; j_gene: TRBJ1-5; d_gene: -; CDR3aa: CASSRGGGGNQPQHF; CDR3nt: TGTGCCAGCAGCCGGGGGGGTGGGGGCAATCAGCCCCAGCATTTT
abundance: -; v_gene: TRBV2; j_gene: TRBJ2-5; d_gene: -; CDR3aa: CASIRETQYF; CDR3nt: TGTGCCAGCATTAGAGAGACCCAGTACTTC
abundance: -; v_gene: TRBV5-4; j_gene: TRBJ2-7; d_gene: TRBD2; CDR3aa: CATQPSSGSSYEQYF; CDR3nt: TGTGCCACCCAACCTTCTAGCGGGAGCTCCTACGAGCAGTACTTC
abundance: -; v_gene: TRBV7-6; j_gene: TRBJ2-1; d_gene: TRBD2; CDR3aa: CASSLGLAGAGEQFF; CDR3nt: TGTGCCAGCAGCTTAGGTCTAGCGGGAGCGGGTGAGCAGTTCTTC
abundance: -; v_gene: TRBV12-3/TRBV12-4; j_gene: TRBJ1-1; d_gene: -; CDR3aa: CASRNTVNTEAFF; CDR3nt: TGTGCCAGCAGGAATACAGTGAACACTGAAGCTTTCTTT
abundance: -; v_gene: TRBV2; j_gene: TRBJ2-7; d_gene: -; CDR3aa: CASDLQGRYEQYF; CDR3nt: TGTGCCAGCGACTTGCAGGGTCGTTACGAGCAGTACTTC
abundance: once; v_gene: TRBV19; j_gene: TRBJ1-1; d_gene: TRBD1; CDR3aa: CASQQGSMNTEAFF; CDR3nt: TGTGCCAGCCAACAGGGGTCCATGAACACTGAAGCTTTCTTT
abundance: -; v_gene: TRBV5-1; j_gene: TRBJ1-2; d_gene: -; CDR3aa: CASKRTQGLQGYTF; CDR3nt: TGCGCCAGCAAACGCACGCAGGGGTTACAGGGCTACACCTTC
abundance: -; v_gene: TRBV6-5; j_gene: TRBJ1-1; d_gene: TRBD1; CDR3aa: CASSPRTGWDTEAFF; CDR3nt: TGTGCCAGCAGTCCCCGGACAGGGTGGGACACTGAAGCTTTCTTT
abundance: -; v_gene: TRBV10-3; j_gene: TRBJ2-3; d_gene: TRBD2; CDR3aa: CATRTSGSQRGGSTDTQYF; CDR3nt: TGTGCCACCAGGACTAGCGGGAGTCAGCGGGGGGGGAGCACAGATACGCAGTATTTT
abundance: -; v_gene: TRBV9; j_gene: TRBJ1-4; d_gene: TRBD1; CDR3aa: CASSVEGRGPYATNEKLFF; CDR3nt: TGTGCCAGCAGCGTAGAAGGAAGGGGGCCTTATGCAACTAATGAAAAACTGTTTTTT
abundance: -; v_gene: TRBV5-1; j_gene: TRBJ2-6; d_gene: TRBD1; CDR3aa: CASSYPGQDDSSGANVLTF; CDR3nt: TGCGCCAGCAGTTATCCAGGACAGGACGACTCCTCTGGGGCCAACGTCCTGACTTTC
abundance: -; v_gene: TRBV7-2; j_gene: TRBJ2-5; d_gene: -; CDR3aa: CASSLGLQETQYF; CDR3nt: TGTGCCAGCAGCTTGGGCCTCCAAGAGACCCAGTACTTC
abundance: once; v_gene: TRBV7-8; j_gene: TRBJ2-1; d_gene: TRBD2; CDR3aa: CASSPGLAGAYNEQFF; CDR3nt: TGTGCCAGCAGCCCAGGACTAGCGGGCGCCTACAATGAGCAGTTCTTC
abundance: few; v_gene: TRBV5-1; j_gene: TRBJ1-6; d_gene: -; CDR3aa: CASSSAGASGGSSPLHF; CDR3nt: TGCGCCAGCAGTTCCGCTGGGGCCTCCGGGGGGAGTTCACCCCTCCACTTT
abundance: -; v_gene: TRBV6-4; j_gene: TRBJ1-5; d_gene: -; CDR3aa: CASSPEWSQPQHF; CDR3nt: TGTGCCAGCTCTCCGGAGTGGAGTCAGCCCCAGCATTTT
abundance: -; v_gene: TRBV6-5; j_gene: TRBJ2-2; d_gene: -; CDR3aa: CASSYSGRADTGELFF; CDR3nt: TGTGCCAGCAGTTACTCAGGGCGGGCCGACACCGGGGAGCTGTTTTTT
abundance: -; v_gene: TRBV6-5; j_gene: TRBJ2-5; d_gene: -; CDR3aa: CASRGLAGGQETQYF; CDR3nt: TGTGCCAGCAGAGGACTAGCAGGGGGCCAAGAGACCCAGTACTTC
abundance: -; v_gene: TRBV18; j_gene: TRBJ2-5; d_gene: -; CDR3aa: CASSSFQETQYF; CDR3nt: TGTGCCAGCTCGTCCTTCCAAGAGACCCAGTACTTC